These T cell receptor beta chains were read from a single sample in a study of CD8 T cells in ankylosing spondylitis. Via MiXCR, TCRdb re-called the 5' RACE reads, giving one row per CDR3 protein. The sample lists around 150,000 distinct CDR3 sequences, around 16% occurring once. Sample: blood, either unsorted or a sorted T cell fraction (not recorded which). These receptors all stem from a male donor with ankylosing spondylitis or in good health (not recorded which). CDR3s include the opening cysteine and the closing phenylalanine or tryptophan. The D gene is left open where the match is weak. The listing skips clone size in some rows; elsewhere it reads once, few, many or a size class.

D gene: NA
J gene: TRBJ2-7
V gene: TRBV6-1
clone size: few
CDR3 DNA: TGTGCCAGCAGTAGGCCCGGGGTCAGCTCCTACGAGCAGTACTTC
CDR3 protein: CASSRPGVSSYEQYF

D gene: NA
J gene: TRBJ1-6
V gene: TRBV20-1
clone size: many
CDR3 DNA: TGCAGTGCTAGAGATCAGTTAATGGGAAATAATTCACCCCTCCACTTT
CDR3 protein: CSARDQLMGNNSPLHF

D gene: NA
J gene: TRBJ2-3
V gene: TRBV9
clone size: NA
CDR3 DNA: TGTGCCAGCAGCGTAGGAGAGCTGGGGTTACGAGATACGCAGTATTTT
CDR3 protein: CASSVGELGLRDTQYF

D gene: NA
J gene: TRBJ1-5
V gene: TRBV12-3/TRBV12-4
clone size: NA
CDR3 DNA: TGTGCCAGCAGTTCGGGGTCCCAGCCCCAGCATTTT
CDR3 protein: CASSSGSQPQHF

D gene: TRBD2
J gene: TRBJ2-1
V gene: TRBV5-1
clone size: many
CDR3 DNA: TGCGCCAGCAGCCCCGATAGCGGGAATGAGCAGTTCTTC
CDR3 protein: CASSPDSGNEQFF

D gene: NA
J gene: TRBJ2-7
V gene: TRBV7-9
clone size: few
CDR3 DNA: TGTGCCAGCAGCTTAGGAGGGATTACAGACGAGCAGTACTTC
CDR3 protein: CASSLGGITDEQYF

D gene: NA
J gene: TRBJ2-7
V gene: TRBV12-3/TRBV12-4
clone size: many
CDR3 DNA: TGTGCCAGCAAAGCGAGCACCTACGAGCAGTACTTC
CDR3 protein: CASKASTYEQYF

D gene: NA
J gene: TRBJ2-2
V gene: TRBV9
clone size: few
CDR3 DNA: TGTGCCAGCAGCCCGCGTGGCGGACCCCTTAACACCGGGGAGCTGTTTTTT
CDR3 protein: CASSPRGGPLNTGELFF

D gene: NA
J gene: TRBJ1-4
V gene: TRBV30
clone size: many
CDR3 DNA: TGTGCCTGGAGTTCCCGAGACCTGGGTGGTGAAAAACTGTTTTTT
CDR3 protein: CAWSSRDLGGEKLFF

D gene: TRBD1
J gene: TRBJ1-2
V gene: TRBV5-1
clone size: many
CDR3 DNA: TGCGCCAGCAGCTTGGCCCCAGGGGGCGTCATTCGGTATGGCTACACCTTC
CDR3 protein: CASSLAPGGVIRYGYTF

D gene: NA
J gene: TRBJ1-5
V gene: TRBV29-1
clone size: NA
CDR3 DNA: TGCAGCGTTGGAGCTCCAGGGAATCAGCCCCAGCATTTT
CDR3 protein: CSVGAPGNQPQHF

D gene: NA
J gene: TRBJ1-2
V gene: TRBV20-1
clone size: NA
CDR3 DNA: TGCAGTGCTTATACTCACGGAACTAACGATGGCTACACCTTC
CDR3 protein: CSAYTHGTNDGYTF

D gene: NA
J gene: TRBJ2-1
V gene: TRBV20-1
clone size: many
CDR3 DNA: TGCAGTGCTAGAGATACAGATTCAAGCCCATACAATGAGCAGTTCTTC
CDR3 protein: CSARDTDSSPYNEQFF

D gene: NA
J gene: TRBJ1-5
V gene: TRBV20-1
clone size: many
CDR3 DNA: TGCAGTGCCGGAGACAGAAATCAGCCCCAGCATTTT
CDR3 protein: CSAGDRNQPQHF

D gene: NA
J gene: TRBJ1-1
V gene: TRBV5-1
clone size: NA
CDR3 DNA: TGCGCCAGCAGCTTGGAAGCGAGCACTGAAGCTTTCTTT
CDR3 protein: CASSLEASTEAFF

D gene: NA
J gene: TRBJ1-1
V gene: TRBV28
clone size: few
CDR3 DNA: TGTGCCAGCTCCCGGGGGCGAGGGAACACTGAAGCTTTCTTT
CDR3 protein: CASSRGRGNTEAFF

D gene: NA
J gene: TRBJ2-1
V gene: TRBV30
clone size: few
CDR3 DNA: TGTGCCTGGAAGGGAGTTGGCAATGAGCAGTTCTTC
CDR3 protein: CAWKGVGNEQFF

D gene: TRBD2
J gene: TRBJ2-7
V gene: TRBV29-1
clone size: few
CDR3 DNA: TGCAGCGTACCAATCGGAGCGGGAGGCCGCTACGAGCAGTACTTC
CDR3 protein: CSVPIGAGGRYEQYF

D gene: TRBD1
J gene: TRBJ2-3
V gene: TRBV13
clone size: NA
CDR3 DNA: TGTGCCAGCAGCTCGAGACAGGGGTTGTGTTATTTT
CDR3 protein: CASSSRQGLCYF

D gene: NA
J gene: TRBJ2-3
V gene: TRBV12-3/TRBV12-4
clone size: many
CDR3 DNA: TGTGCCAGCAGTTTAAACGAGGGTACGCAGTATTTT
CDR3 protein: CASSLNEGTQYF

D gene: NA
J gene: TRBJ2-7
V gene: TRBV12-3/TRBV12-4
clone size: NA
CDR3 DNA: TGTGCCAGCAGTTCCGGACAGCCTGAAGAGCAGTACTTC
CDR3 protein: CASSSGQPEEQYF

D gene: TRBD1
J gene: TRBJ1-1
V gene: TRBV5-1
clone size: many
CDR3 DNA: TGCGCCAGCAGCCAGACAGGGGTCCAAGGGACTGAAGCTTTCTTT
CDR3 protein: CASSQTGVQGTEAFF

D gene: NA
J gene: TRBJ2-1
V gene: TRBV28
clone size: many
CDR3 DNA: TGTGCCAGCAGTTTATGGGGGGTTGGCGGGTCCTTCTACAATGAGCAGTTCTTC
CDR3 protein: CASSLWGVGGSFYNEQFF

D gene: NA
J gene: TRBJ2-1
V gene: TRBV20-1
clone size: many
CDR3 DNA: TGCAGTGCTAGAGATAAATTGTTCTACAATGAGCAGTTCTTC
CDR3 protein: CSARDKLFYNEQFF

D gene: NA
J gene: TRBJ1-1
V gene: TRBV12-3/TRBV12-4
clone size: NA
CDR3 DNA: TGTGCCAGCAGGTACACGACCACTGAAGCTTTCTTT
CDR3 protein: CASRYTTTEAFF

D gene: TRBD1
J gene: TRBJ2-1
V gene: TRBV30
clone size: NA
CDR3 DNA: TGTGCCTGGAGTTTAATGGGACAGAGCCGCAATGAGCAGTTCTTC
CDR3 protein: CAWSLMGQSRNEQFF

D gene: TRBD2
J gene: TRBJ2-7
V gene: TRBV6-5
clone size: many
CDR3 DNA: TGTGCCAGCAGTTACGGACTAGCGGGAGCCGGCGAGCAGTACTTC
CDR3 protein: CASSYGLAGAGEQYF

D gene: NA
J gene: TRBJ2-7
V gene: TRBV20-1
clone size: many
CDR3 DNA: TGCAGTGCTAGGGATGGGATGGCGGCAGCCCCCTACGAGCAGTACTTC
CDR3 protein: CSARDGMAAAPYEQYF

D gene: NA
J gene: TRBJ2-2
V gene: TRBV6-1
clone size: NA
CDR3 DNA: TGTGCCAGCAGTCCCGACGCGACCGGGGAGCTGTTTTTT
CDR3 protein: CASSPDATGELFF

D gene: TRBD1
J gene: TRBJ2-2
V gene: TRBV5-4
clone size: many
CDR3 DNA: TGTGCCAGCAGCTTGGCTCAGGGGGCGCACACCGGGGAGCTGTTTTTT
CDR3 protein: CASSLAQGAHTGELFF

D gene: NA
J gene: TRBJ2-1
V gene: TRBV4-1
clone size: many
CDR3 DNA: TGCGCCAGCAGCCAAGTTAGCCGAGCTCGGGGCTCCTACAATGAGCAGTTCTTC
CDR3 protein: CASSQVSRARGSYNEQFF

D gene: NA
J gene: TRBJ1-4
V gene: TRBV5-1
clone size: many
CDR3 DNA: TGCGCCAGCAGCTTGGTAGGGAGAAAAAATGAAAAACTGTTTTTT
CDR3 protein: CASSLVGRKNEKLFF